This passage covers 10 T cell receptor beta chains from one sample sequenced in a study of T cell responses to AZD1222 COVID-19 vaccine. Produced via immunoSEQ multiplex PCR; TCRdb's table is partial and in-frame only. The sample lists about 73,000 clones; 89% were seen once. The sample in question was peripheral blood, obtained 28 days after the second AZD1222 dose. Every receptor here comes from an adult who received the AZD1222 COVID-19 vaccine.

The genes are TRBV7-3 and TRBJ1-1, with D tentatively TRBD1 (5 bases). V lost 5 bases and J 3 bases, leaving 19 bases between the germline ends. There are 16 residues in the CDR3. Germline assignment: CDR1 SGHTA and CDR2 FQGTGA. CDR3 bases: TGTGCCAGCAGCCACAAGGGACGGCCCGGGGACACTGAAGCTTTCTTT. Translation: CASSHKGRPGDTEAFF.

A few counts support this clone. The CDR3 DNA is TGTGCCATCAGTGACCCCGGACAGGGGTTGAACACTGAAGCTTTCTTT. Its translation: CAISDPGQGLNTEAFF. The chain is built from TRBV10-3 and TRBJ1-1; TRBD1 aligns across 9 bases. The CDR3 consists of 16 residues. Germline CDR1 reads ENHRY; CDR2 reads SYGVKD. The V segment lost 3 bases and the J segment 0 bases; nucleotides outside the gene matches: 5.

J is TRBJ1-2 and V is TRBV19; TRBD1 aligns across 10 bases. The germline gives CDR1 LNHDA, CDR2 SQIVND (reference sequence). Losses at the gene ends were 6 bases for V and 10 bases for J; bases not matched to a gene: 11. The CDR3 consists of 14 residues. The CDR3 nucleotides read TGTGCCAGTAGACGGACGACAGGGGGCAGGGACTACACCTTC. As protein: CASRRTTGGRDYTF.

The chain joins TRBV4-1 to TRBJ2-7; a weak D match, TRBD1 (6 bases). CDR3 length equals 15 residues. V was clipped by 1 base and J by 1 base, with 11 bases between them. The germline V gene encodes CDR1 MGHRA and CDR2 YSYEKL. The CDR3 region is CASSQVGAGSYEQYF. The CDR3 region has the DNA TGCGCCAGCAGCCAAGTGGGGGCTGGGTCCTACGAGCAGTACTTC.

V usage is TRBV12-5 and J usage is TRBJ1-1; no clear D gene. Deletions cut 1 base from V and 10 bases from J, with 13 bases between. The CDR3 totals 13 residues. Germline V gene data show CDR1 as LGHNT and CDR2 as FRNRAP. This CDR3 reads CASGLGLTGLAFF. CDR3 DNA sequence: TGTGCTAGTGGTTTGGGACTCACTGGATTAGCTTTCTTT.

J is TRBJ1-1 and V is TRBV19; D possibly corresponds to TRBD1 (6 bases). CDR1 is LNHDA, CDR2 SQIVND, per germline (reference sequence). Trimming stripped 4 bases from V and 6 bases from J, with 15 bases between. This CDR3 is built from 14 residues. In nucleotides, the CDR3 is TGTGCCAGTAGTAGTCCAGGACAGCCCGCTGAAGCTTTCTTT. It encodes CASSSPGQPAEAFF.

The CDR3 DNA sequence: TGTGCCAGCAGTGCGGACAGGGGAAACACTGAAGCTTTCTTT. It codes for CASSADRGNTEAFF. The V gene is TRBV25-1, the J gene TRBJ1-1; TRBD1 aligns across 9 bases. Germline lookup yields CDR1 MGHDK and CDR2 SYGVNS. The length of the CDR3 is 14 residues. Trimming removed 4 bases from V and 2 bases from J; junction bases left unmatched: 2. The full variable domain, with the rest looked up from reference TRBV25-1 and TRBJ1-1, is EADIYQTPRYLVIGTGKKITLECSQTMGHDKMYWYQQDPGMELHLIHYSYGVNSTEKGDLSSESTVSRIRTEHFPLTLESARPSHTSQYLCASSADRGNTEAFFGQGTRLTVV.

This chain links TRBV14 with TRBJ2-3; D assignment may be TRBD1 or TRBD2 (7 bases each). Per germline, CDR1 SGHDN and CDR2 FVKESK. Trimming took 2 bases from V and 4 from J, leaving 10 bases between them. The CDR3 is made up of 14 amino acids. CDR3 sequence: CASSQPGGADTQYF. The CDR3 region has the DNA TGTGCCAGCAGCCAACCAGGGGGGGCAGATACGCAGTATTTT.

The chain's CDR3 is CASSRRGTDRYEQYF. CDR3 coding DNA: TGTGCCAGCAGCCGAAGGGGGACGGATCGTTACGAGCAGTACTTC. The V call is TRBV3-1 (or the pseudogene TRBV3-2), the J call TRBJ2-7, with D perhaps TRBD1 (6 bases). The germline CDR1 and CDR2 sequences are LGHDT and YNNKEL (reference sequence). Trimming left V 4 bases short and J 4 bases short, with 17 bases between. CDR3 length equals 15 residues.

This chain joins TRBV27 and TRBJ1-6, with D possibly TRBD1 on 5 matching bases. Germline V gene lookup returns CDR1 MNHEY and CDR2 SMNVEV (reference sequence). The CDR3 runs to 15 residues. V gave up 3 bases and J gave up 13 bases, with 19 bases separating them. The CDR3 DNA sequence: TGTGCCAGCAGTTTGGTGGCAGGACCTCCAGGGCCCCTCCACTTT. Amino acids: CASSLVAGPPGPLHF.